This T cell receptor (beta chain) was retrieved from a study of blood T cell repertoires in COVID-19. Background on the study: PBMCs, B-cell-depleted T cells, or T cells were the source of the cDNA or gDNA that made up the material.

Using immunoSEQ multiplex PCR, the repertoire was profiled, and TCRdb retains in-frame clones only, with some absent. The sample records 150,000 or so clones, 84% being singletons. Sequenced: peripheral blood. The sequence derives from a woman aged 50 to 65 with acute or convalescent COVID-19.

The CDR3 sequence is CSVADRGTGASTIYF. The CDR3 DNA sequence: TGCAGCGTTGCCGATCGCGGGACAGGCGCCTCCACCATATATTTT. The chain links TRBV29-1 to TRBJ1-3; TRBD1 aligns across 8 bases. The CDR3 spans 15 residues. Trimming at V came to 4 bases and at J to 9 bases, leaving 14 bases not matched to a gene. Per the germline V gene, CDR1 is SQVTM and CDR2 is ANQGSEA.